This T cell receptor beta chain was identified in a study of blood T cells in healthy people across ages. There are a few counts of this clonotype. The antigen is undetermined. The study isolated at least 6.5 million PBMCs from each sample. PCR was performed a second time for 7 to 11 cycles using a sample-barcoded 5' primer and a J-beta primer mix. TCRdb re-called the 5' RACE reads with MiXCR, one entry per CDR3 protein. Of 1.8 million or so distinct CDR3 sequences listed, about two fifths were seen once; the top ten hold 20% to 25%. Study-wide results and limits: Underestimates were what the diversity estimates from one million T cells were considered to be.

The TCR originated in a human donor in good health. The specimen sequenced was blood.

The chain's CDR3 is CASSQVTHYRDQQFF. The CDR3 DNA reads TGTGCCAGCAGCCAAGTCACCCATTATAGGGACCAGCAGTTCTTC. The chain joins TRBV3-1 to TRBJ2-1; the D call may be TRBD1 or TRBD2 (5 bases each). Germline values: CDR1 LGHDT, CDR2 YNNKEL (reference sequence). Trimming cost V 1 base and J 11 bases, with 18 bases left between them. The CDR3 sequence is 15 residues long.